This T cell receptor beta chain was identified during a study of blood T cell repertoires in COVID-19. Adults between roughly 18 and 90 years of age took part from under 25 US areas. No more than 2 weeks before study entry, exposed participants had met a case of COVID-19. TCRdb keeps only in-frame clones here, not all; method: immunoSEQ multiplex PCR. The profile covers 190,000 or so clones, with approximately 86% appearing a single time and about 4% taken by the ten largest. Germline values: CDR1 KGHSH, CDR2 LQKENI. This CDR3 is 12 amino acids long. V lost 6 bases and J lost 4, with 9 bases in between.

The chain uses TRBV18 and TRBJ1-1, with D unclear. The specimen was PBMCs or T cells enriched from blood (not recorded which). The sequence was collected from a woman aged 25 to 39 who had been exposed to COVID-19. CDR3 amino acids: CASSQFGTEAFF. The CDR3 DNA follows: TGTGCCAGCTCCCAGTTTGGCACTGAAGCTTTCTTT. Looking up the rest from reference TRBV18 and TRBJ1-1 gives the full variable domain: NAGVMQNPRHLVRRRGQEARLRCSPMKGHSHVYWYRQLPEEGLKFMVYLQKENIIDESGMPKERFSAEFPKEGPSILRIQQVVRGDSAAYFCASSQFGTEAFFGQGTRLTVV.